This T cell receptor beta chain was identified during a study of T cells in Graves' hyperthyroidism and ophthalmopathy (dated by TCRdb to 2018 to 2020). Regarding the study in general: Peripheral blood samples were taken at initial diagnosis, before any treatment was given. To identify TCR V-J signatures that set the groups apart, the researchers used a discovery cohort of 95 to 100 patients, made up of around 42 with Graves' ophthalmopathy and some 60 with stable Graves' hyperthyroidism. Whether ophthalmopathy could be predicted prospectively was tested in an independent validation cohort made up of 18 hyperthyroidism patients plus 17 patients who later progressed to ophthalmopathy. The roughly 100 discovery patients were randomly divided into training and test sets at a 7:3 ratio. In roughly six Graves' hyperthyroidism patients, the study also compared T-cell repertoires from thyroid tissue with T-cell repertoires from blood. After blood sampling, hyperthyroidism patients were treated with methimazole at a starting dose of 30 mg daily, and ophthalmopathy patients were treated with high-dose intravenous methylprednisolone. TCR Vbeta CDR3 sequencing of roughly 140 peripheral blood samples (43 ophthalmopathy, over 70 hyperthyroidism and roughly 17 progressor patients) is reported in the paper. Overall results and qualifications from the work: In validation, the model predicted progression to ophthalmopathy with around 71% sensitivity and about 73% specificity, a median of roughly seven months before onset. Most expanded thyroid clonotypes (frequency above 0.001) were also found in blood, which suggests that blood repertoires may mirror thyroid immune responses. In cross-validation, a model built on a 13 V-J signature told ophthalmopathy apart from stable hyperthyroidism with approximately 91% sensitivity and about 81% specificity, and in testing the same model reached 80%/75%. No statistical method was used to fix the sample size in advance, and group allocation was not hidden from the investigators.

This clonotype was detected many times. The clone's antigen remains unknown. The record has no base qualities; no much larger clone is one base away. TCR beta CDR3 regions were amplified from RNA transcripts. A first-round RT-PCR of the TCR CDR3 used the HTBI primer set with the Qiagen OneStep RT-PCR kit. Libraries were constructed in a second round of multiplex PCR, after which size selection and purification were carried out. The libraries were sequenced on an Illumina HiSeq2000 using paired-end 100 bp reads. On the study's bioinformatics: Raw data were processed with SOAPnuke, discarding reads with adapters, uncalled bases, mean Phred below 15, or no exact constant-primer or identifier match. COPE v1.2.5 was used to merge high-quality paired reads, and clonotypes were defined as unique nucleotide sequences. Clonotypes were aligned to IMGT TRBV, TRBD and TRBJ reference segments using MiTCR v1.1. The analysis included only V-J combinations with a frequency above 0.0001, which together covered roughly 99% of the repertoires. A TCS score was defined as the ratio between F50 (clonal expansion) and ExV (chaos), using BLOSUM62-based TCRdist between CDR3 peptides within each V-J. Welch's t-statistics and random forest reduced roughly 500 V-J features to around 14, which were used in a naive Bayes classifier (R e1071). Clones were called with MiXCR by TCRdb after fastp trimmed the public reads at Q25, and only in-frame beta chains were retained. Each entry merges the rows of one CDR3 protein and shows their most common DNA and genes. These V and J calls are TCRdb output, not the study's own analysis. For this sample the table gives about 520,000 distinct CDR3 sequences, of which around 22% were detected only once. 11% of the sample lies in the top ten.

Taken from the germline V gene, the CDR1 and CDR2 loops are SGHAT and FQNNGV. V sheds 3 bases and J sheds 0 bases, leaving 8 bases between their ends. The CDR3 has 14 amino acids, counting the end cysteine and phenylalanine. Just CDR3 DNA is preserved here, 42 bases in frame from base 1. Ophthalmopathy patients had moderately to severely active disease, Clinical Activity Score of at least 3, NOSPECS grade of at least 4, and duration under 3 months. The study excluded patients with uncontrolled infections, other autoimmune diseases, pregnancy or lactation. Clinical symptoms, serum thyroxine and TRAb, thyroid ultrasound, and orbital computed tomography formed the basis for the diagnoses. PBMCs were isolated from 7.5 to 10 ml of fresh peripheral blood by Ficoll-Paque density gradient centrifugation. Trizol reagent was used to extract total RNA, and RNA quality was then checked on an Agilent 2100 Bioanalyzer.

The sequence derives from a woman in her thirties with Graves' ophthalmopathy. The chain is assembled from TRBV11-2 and TRBJ1-1; the D gene lacks a confident call. Sequenced input: blood. The nucleotide sequence is given as TGTGCCAGCAGCTTCCGAGTGATGAACACTGAAGCTTTCTTT. It translates as CASSFRVMNTEAFF.